This T cell receptor beta chain was identified during a study of siplizumab effects on memory and regulatory T cells. Germline V lookup: CDR1 SGHNT, CDR2 YYREEE (reference sequence). The trim removed 0 bases at V and 8 bases at J, leaving 4 bases unmatched. The CDR3 runs to 14 residues. Method: immunoSEQ multiplex PCR; TCRdb's copy keeps in-frame clones and lacks some. The sample lists about 110,000 clones; roughly 92% were seen once. V gene TRBV5-4 combines with J gene TRBJ2-4; 8 nucleotides match TRBD2. The sequenced sample consisted of CD4+ T cells sorted from blood. This sequence originates from a human donor in good health. The CDR3 coding sequence is TGTGCCAGCAGCTTGGGAAGCGGGAGAGACATTCAGTACTTC. Its translation is CASSLGSGRDIQYF.